The sequence of this T cell receptor (beta chain) was determined in a study of blood T cells in healthy people across ages. A second PCR, run for roughly 7 to 12 cycles, used a sample-barcoded 5' primer plus a J-beta primer mix. TCRdb independently ran MiXCR on the 5' RACE reads; one entry per CDR3 protein. The sample carries over 950,000 distinct CDR3 sequences, approximately 50% recorded once. V was pared by 6 bases and J by 8 bases, with 17 bases between. Germline-derived CDR1 and CDR2 are LGHDT and YNNKEL (reference sequence). The CDR3 consists of 14 residues. This clonotype was obtained from a woman aged 55-70 years in good health. The chain recombines TRBV3-1 with TRBJ2-1; a possible D gene is TRBD1 (5 bases). The specimen sequenced was blood. The CDR3 DNA follows: TGTGCCAGCAGTCGGAAAGGGGAACTCTATGAGCAGTTCTTC. Translating gives CASSRKGELYEQFF.